Detailed here is one T cell receptor (beta chain). This clone was seen more than once but under ten times. Its antigen has not been determined. Per-base quality was not reported, and no clone a single base away is much larger than it. The entire amount of isolated RNA was reverse transcribed using the High Capacity cDNA Reverse Transcription Kit, so the sequenced TCRB transcripts were expressed ones. Deep immunoSEQ sequencing was applied to naive, central memory and regulatory T cell samples, giving an average of approximately 4 million total reads per sample. Sorted cells were lysed in RLT buffer and RNA was extracted with DNase-treated RNeasy Micro or Mini kits, depending on cell number. To prevent cross-contamination, every cell subset was processed on its own, while patient and healthy donor samples were processed together. Using the immunoSEQ multiplex PCR, TCRB sequences were amplified from cDNA into 87-bp fragments spanning the CDR3 region. Sequencing of the amplicons was performed on the Illumina HiSeq platform. The authors' analysis ran thus. Synthetic template baselines were used to correct PCR bias computationally, reads within Hamming distance 2 were collapsed together, and singletons that could not be merged were discarded. Reads were aligned against IMGT to assign V, D and J genes, CDR3 length and insertions or deletions at six rearrangement sites. Within each subset, clonotype counts were normalized to the number of sorted cells before true diversity and Gini coefficients were calculated with the tcR R package. Repertoire sharing was quantified using the overlap coefficient calculated on TCRB nucleotide sequences. Out-of-frame TCRB sequences from naive cells were analyzed as a proxy for the pre-selection repertoire. Entries here come from immuneACCESS through TCRdb and include only in-frame sequences with V and J called. Some clones fail to appear in such tables; in the studies checked, an unresolved V gene covers under half of the shortfall, and the cause of the remainder is unknown. That table supplies the V and J calls and clone size; D and trimming were determined from the DNA. The sample table holds some 700,000 clones, of which roughly 12% were seen once. Clones ranked in the top ten supply less than 0.025% of the sample.

Between the V and J ends, shortened by 1 base and 5 bases respectively, the junction contains 6 bases. The CDR3 starts with the cysteine, ends with the phenylalanine, and has 13 residues. The CDR3 DNA has 39 bases and is translated from base 1. CDR1 SGHAT and CDR2 FQNNGV were looked up in the germline V gene. These data come from a study of beta chain features in type 1 diabetes (dated by TCRdb to 2016 to 2019). About the full investigation: No differences in mean age, gender distribution, total cell number or subset yield were found between patients and healthy donors. In the study, TCRB repertoires of sorted circulating CD4+ T cell subsets from recently diagnosed type 1 diabetes patients were compared with those of matched healthy donors. Naive and central memory subsets were obtained from all 30 or so donors, but regulatory and stem cell-like memory subsets were isolated from only 8 patients and 8 healthy donors. A total of roughly 98,000,000 sorted cells were examined across all samples, and a strong correlation was observed between cell number per subset and RNA yield. Here is what the overall study found, with its caveats: Because cDNA was sequenced instead of genomic DNA, activated cells with high expression could be over-represented, although the groups did not differ in activation or CD3 levels. In all four CD4+ subsets, TCRB CDR3 length was moderately but significantly shorter in type 1 diabetes patients. The naive, central memory and regulatory TCRB repertoires appeared to resemble one another more closely among patients than among healthy donors. Only small numbers of individuals were included in the HLA sub-analyses, which left unresolved whether HLA type had any influence on TCRB rearrangement. PCR may preferentially amplify shorter templates, but because patient and control samples were amplified and corrected together, any resulting skew would affect both groups equally. At VDJ recombination sites, type 1 diabetes patients had fewer insertions and more deleted nucleotides, which implies abnormalities in thymic rearrangement.

From each donor, a single peripheral blood sample of 100 to 150 mL on average was drawn into heparinised tubes. A BD FACSAria II and a panel including CD45RO, CCR7, CD25, CD127, CD95 and CD27 were used to sort naive, central memory, regulatory and stem cell-like memory CD4+ T cells. All sorted populations exceeded 95% purity. PBMCs were isolated right away by Lymphoprep density gradient centrifugation and were stained directly, without culture. To minimize batch effects, samples were stained and sorted in pairs, one healthy donor with one patient per experiment. The sequenced sample was naive CD4+ T cells from blood. The cell subset or site label for this specimen denotes: true naive CD4+ T cells. The chain links TRBV11-2 with TRBJ1-5; a confident D gene designation cannot be given. This TCR derives from a man aged 18 to 29 with type 1 diabetes. The nucleotide sequence reads TGTGCCAGCAGCTTAGTTGAGGATCAGCCCCAGCATTTT. It translates as CASSLVEDQPQHF.